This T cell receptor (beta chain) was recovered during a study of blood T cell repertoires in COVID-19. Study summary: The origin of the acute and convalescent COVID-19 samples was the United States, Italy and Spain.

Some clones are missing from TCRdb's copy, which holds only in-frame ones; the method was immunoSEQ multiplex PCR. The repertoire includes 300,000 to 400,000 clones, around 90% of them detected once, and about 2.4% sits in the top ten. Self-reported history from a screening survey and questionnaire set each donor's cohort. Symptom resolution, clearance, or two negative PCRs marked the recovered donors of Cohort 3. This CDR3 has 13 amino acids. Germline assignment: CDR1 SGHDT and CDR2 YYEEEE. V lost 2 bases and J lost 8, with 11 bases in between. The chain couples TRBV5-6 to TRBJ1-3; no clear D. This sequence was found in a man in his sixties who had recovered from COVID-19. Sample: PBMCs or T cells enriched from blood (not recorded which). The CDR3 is CASSFGGRDTIYF. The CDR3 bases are TGTGCCAGCAGCTTTGGAGGTCGAGACACCATATATTTT. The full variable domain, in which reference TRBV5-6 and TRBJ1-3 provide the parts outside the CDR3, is DAGVTQSPTHLIKTRGQQVTLRCSPKSGHDTVSWYQQALGQGPQFIFQYYEEEERQRGNFPDRFSGHQFPNYSSELNVNALLLGDSALYLCASSFGGRDTIYFGEGSWLTVV.